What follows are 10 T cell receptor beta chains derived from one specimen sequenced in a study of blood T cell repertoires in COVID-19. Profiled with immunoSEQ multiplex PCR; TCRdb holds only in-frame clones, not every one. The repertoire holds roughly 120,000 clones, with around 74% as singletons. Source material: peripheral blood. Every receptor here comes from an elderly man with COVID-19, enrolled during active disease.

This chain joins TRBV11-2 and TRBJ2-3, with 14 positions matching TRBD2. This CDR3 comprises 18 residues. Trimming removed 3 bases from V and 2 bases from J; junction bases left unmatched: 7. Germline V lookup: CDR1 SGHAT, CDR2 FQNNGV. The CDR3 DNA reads TGTGCCAGCAGCTTCGGCGGGACTAGCGGGAGATACACAGATACGCAGTATTTT. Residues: CASSFGGTSGRYTDTQYF.

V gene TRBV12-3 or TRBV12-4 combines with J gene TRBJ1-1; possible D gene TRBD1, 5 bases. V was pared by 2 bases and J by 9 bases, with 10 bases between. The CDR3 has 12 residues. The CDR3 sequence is CASSLPQGKAFF. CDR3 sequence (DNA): TGTGCCAGCAGTTTACCCCAGGGAAAAGCTTTCTTT.

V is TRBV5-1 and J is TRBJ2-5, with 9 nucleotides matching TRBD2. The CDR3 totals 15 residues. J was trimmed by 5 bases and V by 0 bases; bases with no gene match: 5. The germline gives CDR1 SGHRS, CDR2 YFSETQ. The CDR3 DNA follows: TGCGCCAGCAGCTTGGGTAGCGGGAGCGTGGAGACCCAGTACTTC. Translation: CASSLGSGSVETQYF.

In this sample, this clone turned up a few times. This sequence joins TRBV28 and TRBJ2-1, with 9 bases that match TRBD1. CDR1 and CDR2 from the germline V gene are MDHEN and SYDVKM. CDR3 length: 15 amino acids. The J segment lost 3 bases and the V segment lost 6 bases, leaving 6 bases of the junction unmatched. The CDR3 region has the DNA TGTGCCAGCAGCCTAACAGGGGGCTTCTACAATGAGCAGTTCTTC. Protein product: CASSLTGGFYNEQFF.

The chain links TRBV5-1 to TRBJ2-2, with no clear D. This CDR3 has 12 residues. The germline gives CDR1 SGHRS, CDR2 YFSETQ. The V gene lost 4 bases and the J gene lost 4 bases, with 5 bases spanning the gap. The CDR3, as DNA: TGCGCCAGCAGCGTCTCCACCGGGGAGCTGTTTTTT. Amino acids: CASSVSTGELFF.

The CDR3 is CASSTQGALSDGYTF. The CDR3 nucleotides read TGTGCCAGTAGTACACAGGGGGCGCTTAGCGATGGCTACACCTTC. J is TRBJ1-2 and V is TRBV19; 9 nucleotides align to TRBD1. From germline, CDR1 is LNHDA and CDR2 SQIVND (reference sequence). The trim removed 4 bases at V and 6 bases at J, leaving 9 bases unmatched. CDR3 length equals 15 residues. The full variable domain, with the rest looked up from reference TRBV19 and TRBJ1-2, is DGGITQSPKYLFRKEGQNVTLSCEQNLNHDAMYWYRQDPGQGLRLIYYSQIVNDFQKGDIAEGYSVSREKKESFPLTVTSAQKNPTAFYLCASSTQGALSDGYTFGSGTRLTVV.

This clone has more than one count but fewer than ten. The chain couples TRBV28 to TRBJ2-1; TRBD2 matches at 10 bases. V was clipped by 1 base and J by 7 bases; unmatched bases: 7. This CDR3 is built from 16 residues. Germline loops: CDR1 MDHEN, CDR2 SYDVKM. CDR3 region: CASSLLLAGVLNEQFF. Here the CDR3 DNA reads TGTGCCAGCAGTTTATTGCTAGCGGGAGTTCTGAATGAGCAGTTCTTC.

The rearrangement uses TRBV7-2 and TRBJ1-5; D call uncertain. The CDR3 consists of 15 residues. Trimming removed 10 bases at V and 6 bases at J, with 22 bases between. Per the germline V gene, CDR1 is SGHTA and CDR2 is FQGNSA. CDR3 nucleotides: TGTGCCACCCGGCAGGTAGGAGGATCGGGTCAGCCCCAGCATTTT. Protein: CATRQVGGSGQPQHF.

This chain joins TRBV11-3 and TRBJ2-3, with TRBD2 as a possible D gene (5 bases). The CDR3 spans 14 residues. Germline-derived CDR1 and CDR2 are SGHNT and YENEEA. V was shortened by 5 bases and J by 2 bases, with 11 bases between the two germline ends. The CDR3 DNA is TGTGCCAGCAGCCCCTCTAGCTTCACAGATACGCAGTATTTT. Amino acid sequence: CASSPSSFTDTQYF.

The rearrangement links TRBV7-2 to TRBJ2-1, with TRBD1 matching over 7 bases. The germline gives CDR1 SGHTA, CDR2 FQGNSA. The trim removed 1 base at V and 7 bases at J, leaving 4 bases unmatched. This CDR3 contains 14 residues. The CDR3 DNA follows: TGTGCCAGCAGCTTAGACAGGGGCAGTAATGAGCAGTTCTTC. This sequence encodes CASSLDRGSNEQFF.